These T cell receptor beta chains were read from a single sample in a study of PD-L1 blockade in urothelial cancer. Clones were sequenced by immunoSEQ multiplex PCR, and TCRdb holds only the in-frame ones, with some missing. The table lists 120,000 or so clones, roughly 88% of them singletons. The material was PBMCs, obtained around atezolizumab (anti-PD-L1) treatment. The receptor source for this set is a man over 45 with urothelial cancer. The CDR3 runs from the conserved cysteine through the conserved F or W. The D gene is left open where the match is weak. Clone sizes are given selectively: once, few, many, or a class where the clone is expanded.

d_call | clone_size | j_call | v_call | cdr3_nt | cdr3_aa
TRBD1 | . | TRBJ1-5 | TRBV7-8 | TGTGCCAGCAGCAAAATGGGACAGCGGCCCCAGCATTTT | CASSKMGQRPQHF
. | . | TRBJ1-2 | TRBV21-1 | TGTGCCAACTCGCTCGCAGGTTCGCACTATGGCTACACCTTC | CANSLAGSHYGYTF
TRBD1 | . | TRBJ2-1 | TRBV7-9 | TGTGCCAGCCGTACAGGGGTCGATGAGCAGTTCTTC | CASRTGVDEQFF
TRBD1 | . | TRBJ1-4 | TRBV7-9 | TGTGCCAGCAGCTACGGGACAGGGGGAGATGAAAAACTGTTTTTT | CASSYGTGGDEKLFF
. | once | TRBJ2-5 | TRBV30 | TGTGCCTGGGAAAAAACAGGGTTCCAAGAGACCCAGTACTTC | CAWEKTGFQETQYF
TRBD1 | . | TRBJ1-5 | TRBV19 | TGTGCCACCTACCCGGGACAGGGTCCCAATCAGCCCCAGCATTTT | CATYPGQGPNQPQHF
. | . | TRBJ1-4 | TRBV21-1 | TGTGTCAGCAGCAAATGGAGGGTCAACGAAAAACTGTTTTTT | CVSSKWRVNEKLFF
. | medium-sized | TRBJ2-1 | TRBV30 | TGTGCCTGGAGGAGAGAGCGGGCCATCTACAATGAGCAGTTCTTC | CAWRRERAIYNEQFF
TRBD2 | . | TRBJ2-3 | TRBV7-2 | TGTGCCAGCAGCACCTGGACTAGTCCAGATACGCAGTATTTT | CASSTWTSPDTQYF
. | . | TRBJ2-1 | TRBV14 | TGTGCCAGCAGCCAAGATCTCGGAGGTGTGGTCCGCCTGGTGAATGAGCAGTTCTTC | CASSQDLGGVVRLVNEQFF
. | . | TRBJ2-7 | TRBV6-4 | TGTGCCAGCACTCGTCAGTACTTC | CASTRQYF
TRBD1 | . | TRBJ2-6 | TRBV18 | TGTGCCAGCTCACCCCGGGACAGGGGGCAGTTCGGGGCCAACGTCCTGACTTTC | CASSPRDRGQFGANVLTF
. | once | TRBJ2-1 | TRBV5-1 | TGCGCCAGCAGCTTGTCCGCTATTGAGCAGTTCTTC | CASSLSAIEQFF
TRBD2 | . | TRBJ2-1 | TRBV28 | TGTGCCAGCAGTTTTCAGTTTGCGGGAGTCTTCAATGAGCAGTTCTTC | CASSFQFAGVFNEQFF
. | . | TRBJ2-7 | TRBV15 | TGTGCCACCAGCAGAGAGAAGGACAAGGCCTACGAGCAGTACTTC | CATSREKDKAYEQYF
. | . | TRBJ2-7 | TRBV5-1 | TGCGCCAGCAGCTTGGGGGGACTGACAGCCTACGAGCAGTACTTC | CASSLGGLTAYEQYF
. | . | TRBJ2-2 | TRBV5-1 | TGCGCCAGCAGCTTGGAGCCTTCCACCGGGGAGCTGTTTTTT | CASSLEPSTGELFF
. | . | TRBJ1-5 | TRBV28 | TGTGCCAGCAGCCCTACAGGGATCAATCAGCCCCAGCATTTT | CASSPTGINQPQHF
TRBD2 | . | TRBJ2-2 | TRBV6-7 | TGTGCCAGAAGACCCCCGGACAGGCCTGGACTAGCGGGACGGACCGGGGAGCTGTTTTTT | CARRPPDRPGLAGRTGELFF
. | . | TRBJ2-3 | TRBV30 | TGTGCCTGGAGTCGCAGGGGCATCCGATCTAGCACAGATACGCAGTATTTT | CAWSRRGIRSSTDTQYF
TRBD2 | . | TRBJ2-7 | TRBV25-1 | TGTGCCAGCAGTGTGGCGGGGGTCTACGAGCAGTACTTC | CASSVAGVYEQYF
. | . | TRBJ2-2 | TRBV27 | TGTGCCAGCAGCCGGACCGGGGGCACCGGGGAGCTGTTTTTT | CASSRTGGTGELFF
. | . | TRBJ2-7 | TRBV9 | TGTGCCAGCAGCGTAGCTGCGGGCGTCGAGCAGTACTTC | CASSVAAGVEQYF
. | . | TRBJ1-3 | TRBV6-5 | TGTGCCAGCAGTTACGTCTTGGGGCCTGGAAACACCATATATTTT | CASSYVLGPGNTIYF
. | . | TRBJ1-2 | TRBV28 | TGTGCCAGCGGAAGGGAGGGCTATGGCTACACCTTC | CASGREGYGYTF
. | few | TRBJ2-7 | TRBV18 | TGTGCCAGCTCCCTCGCACAGGGAAACTACGAGCAGTACTTC | CASSLAQGNYEQYF
TRBD1 | . | TRBJ2-7 | TRBV28 | TGTGCCAGCAGGAAAAGACAGGGCCACGAGCAGTACTTC | CASRKRQGHEQYF
TRBD2 | . | TRBJ2-7 | TRBV28 | TGTGCCAGCAGTTTACCTCTAGCGGGAGGTACCGAGCAGTACTTC | CASSLPLAGGTEQYF
. | . | TRBJ1-1 | TRBV28 | TGTGCCAGCAGTTCCCCCGGCAGGGGCGGCACTGAAGCTTTCTTT | CASSSPGRGGTEAFF
. | few | TRBJ2-3 | TRBV6-5 | TGTGCCAGCAGCCCCTCCGTAGCGGAGGGTGATACGCAGTATTTT | CASSPSVAEGDTQYF
TRBD2 | . | TRBJ2-7 | TRBV6-1 | TGTGCCAGCATGGCAGCGGGAGGGCCCTACGAGCAGTACTTC | CASMAAGGPYEQYF
. | . | TRBJ2-3 | TRBV6-5 | TGTGCCAGCAGTTACTCGTCCGGGGATACGCAGTATTTT | CASSYSSGDTQYF
TRBD2 | . | TRBJ2-2 | TRBV7-9 | TGTGCCAGCAGCGTTAGCGGGAGATTAGGCGGGGAGCTGTTTTTT | CASSVSGRLGGELFF
. | . | TRBJ1-1 | TRBV9 | TGTGCCAGCAGCGAGCAGGGGAGTCGGACTGAAGCTTTCTTT | CASSEQGSRTEAFF
TRBD1 | . | TRBJ1-2 | TRBV2 | TGTGCCAGCAGTCCCCGGGGGACAGTCGGAGATGGCTACACCTTC | CASSPRGTVGDGYTF
. | few | TRBJ1-6 | TRBV28 | TGTGCCAGCACAGGCAACACTAATTCACCCCTCCACTTT | CASTGNTNSPLHF
TRBD2 | many | TRBJ2-5 | TRBV27 | TGTGCCAGCAGTTTCGCCGGGACTAGCCAAGAGACCCAGTACTTC | CASSFAGTSQETQYF
. | . | TRBJ1-5 | TRBV6-1 | TGTGCCAGCAGTGAAGCGAGTTCCCCGTCTCAGCCCCAGCATTTT | CASSEASSPSQPQHF
. | . | TRBJ1-6 | TRBV7-9 | TGTGCCAGCAGCCCCCTAGACAGCGATAATTCACCCCTCCACTTT | CASSPLDSDNSPLHF
. | . | TRBJ2-5 | TRBV5-6 | TGTGCCAGCAGCTTATACTCACAAGAGACCCAGTACTTC | CASSLYSQETQYF
TRBD1 | once | TRBJ2-2 | TRBV18 | TGTGCCAGCTCACCACTTCCCCCGGGACAGGGGTCTTCCGGGGAGCTGTTTTTT | CASSPLPPGQGSSGELFF
. | many | TRBJ2-7 | TRBV4-1 | TGCGCCAGCAGCCAAGCCGTATACACCCACGAGCAGTACTTC | CASSQAVYTHEQYF
. | . | TRBJ2-1 | TRBV5-1 | TGCGCCAGCAGCGCCCCTTCTAGCGCCATAAGCTCCTACAATGAGCAGTTCTTC | CASSAPSSAISSYNEQFF
TRBD2 | . | TRBJ2-1 | TRBV6-4 | TGTGCCAGCAGCCCCAAGGGACTAGCGGGAGTTGTTGGGAATGAGCAGTTCTTC | CASSPKGLAGVVGNEQFF
. | . | TRBJ1-5 | TRBV25-1 | TGTGCCAGCAGTCAACAGGGTCTCAATCAGCCCCAGCATTTT | CASSQQGLNQPQHF
TRBD2 | . | TRBJ2-1 | TRBV18 | TGTGCCAGCTCGCCACTAGCGGGAGGTTCCGATGAGCAGTTCTTC | CASSPLAGGSDEQFF
. | . | TRBJ1-2 | TRBV6-4 | TGTGCCAGCAGTGAACAGGGTCTTAGTGGCTACACCTTC | CASSEQGLSGYTF
TRBD1 | . | TRBJ2-7 | TRBV27 | TGTGCCAGCAGCCCGAGGGGACAGCACTCCTACGAGCAGTACTTC | CASSPRGQHSYEQYF
. | . | TRBJ1-6 | TRBV30 | TGTGCCTGGATGGATCAGGGGTATTCACCCCTCCACTTT | CAWMDQGYSPLHF
. | . | TRBJ2-6 | TRBV2 | TGTGCCAGCAGTGGGGGCGCTGGGGCCAACGTCCTGACTTTC | CASSGGAGANVLTF
. | once | TRBJ1-5 | TRBV7-2 | TGTGCCAGCAGCGATCAGTGGAGCAATCAGCCCCAGCATTTT | CASSDQWSNQPQHF
. | . | TRBJ2-7 | TRBV18 | TGTGCCAGCTCACCACTGGCAGACTCCTACGAGCAGTACTTC | CASSPLADSYEQYF
TRBD1 | few | TRBJ1-2 | TRBV30 | TGTGCCTGGAGTCCAGGGGGAAACTATGGCTACACCTTC | CAWSPGGNYGYTF
. | . | TRBJ2-7 | TRBV4-2 | TGTGCCAGCAGCCAAGTTAGCGGCAACACCTACGAGCAGTACTTC | CASSQVSGNTYEQYF
TRBD1 | many | TRBJ2-4 | TRBV7-3 | TGTGCCAGCGGGACAGGGGGTGAGGACATTCAGTACTTC | CASGTGGEDIQYF